One and the same sample provided the 22 T cell receptor beta chains below, sequenced in a study of OX40 agonist ivuxolimab in advanced cancers. Profiling relied on immunoSEQ multiplex PCR, and the TCRdb table lists in-frame clones only, not all of them. The sample records some 70,000 clones, less than 95% being singletons. Source: CD4+ or CD8+ T cells sorted from blood, taken in a trial of the OX40 agonist ivuxolimab. These TCRs come from an adult with an advanced solid tumor such as melanoma, head and neck, liver or kidney cancer.

The chain combines TRBV6-1 with TRBJ2-1; D remains ambiguous. Germline V lookup: CDR1 MNHNS, CDR2 SASEGT. The ends were cut back, 0 bases at V and 2 bases at J, with 11 bases in the middle. The CDR3 extends over 16 amino acids. In DNA form, the CDR3 reads TGTGCCAGCAGTGAAGCGCTACACTCCCCCTACAATGAGCAGTTCTTC. It codes for CASSEALHSPYNEQFF.

J is TRBJ1-4 and V is TRBV27; D call uncertain. Trimming removed 0 bases from V and 8 bases from J, with 16 bases in between. The length of the CDR3 is 16 residues. Germline V gene lookup returns CDR1 MNHEY and CDR2 SMNVEV (reference sequence). CDR3 DNA: TGTGCCAGCAGTTTATCTCCCACGACGGGGAGCGAAAAACTGTTTTTT. As protein: CASSLSPTTGSEKLFF.

This chain links TRBV6-5 with TRBJ1-2; no definite D call. Trimming stripped 0 bases from V and 8 bases from J, with 13 bases between. The germline CDR1 and CDR2 sequences are MNHEY and SVGAGI. This CDR3 region has 14 residues. The CDR3 bases are TGTGCCAGCAGTTACTCAGGGCGGGAGTACGGCTACACCTTC. Protein: CASSYSGREYGYTF.

The CDR3 loop is CASSLEGQGARGYTF. CDR3 sequence (DNA): TGCGCCAGCAGCTTGGAGGGACAGGGGGCTCGGGGCTACACCTTC. The chain carries TRBV5-1 and TRBJ1-2; TRBD1 aligns across 12 bases. The V gene end was trimmed by 0 bases and the J gene end by 8 bases; junction bases not matched to a gene: 5. In germline, CDR1 is SGHRS, CDR2 YFSETQ. The CDR3 totals 15 residues.

V gene TRBV7-3 combines with J gene TRBJ1-6; the D is unclear. Germline lookup yields CDR1 SGHTA and CDR2 FQGTGA. The CDR3 runs to 12 residues. V was cut by 5 bases and J by 4 bases, with 3 bases left in between. This chain's CDR3 is CASSPYNSPLHF. CDR3 in DNA: TGTGCCAGCAGCCCGTATAATTCACCCCTCCACTTT.

This clone is a singleton in its sample. The chain combines TRBV11-3 with TRBJ2-5; maybe TRBD1 (5 bases). Germline V gene lookup returns CDR1 SGHNT and CDR2 YENEEA. V was pared by 1 base and J by 8 bases, with 20 bases between. The length of the CDR3 is 16 residues. The CDR3 reads CASSLVTAWGKETQYF. The CDR3 DNA reads TGTGCCAGCAGCTTAGTGACGGCCTGGGGCAAGGAAACCCAGTACTTC.

In this sample, this clone turned up once. V gene TRBV5-1 combines with J gene TRBJ1-1; 7 bases fit TRBD1. Germline assignment: CDR1 SGHRS and CDR2 YFSETQ. The CDR3 loop spans 14 amino acids. Trimming took 4 bases from V and 1 from J; bases not matched to a gene: 4. DNA of the CDR3: TGCGCCAGCAGCCCGGGACAGACGAACACTGAAGCTTTCTTT. Translating gives CASSPGQTNTEAFF. The variable domain in full, completed from reference TRBV5-1 and TRBJ1-1, reads KAGVTQTPRYLIKTRGQQVTLSCSPISGHRSVSWYQQTPGQGLQFLFEYFSETQRNKGNFPGRFSGRQFSNSRSEMNVSTLELGDSALYLCASSPGQTNTEAFFGQGTRLTVV.

This clone was seen a few times. Within the sample, other DNA sequences also encode this same CDR3. The chain employs TRBV18 and TRBJ2-7; 10 bases are shared with TRBD1. Trimming at V came to 3 bases and at J to 5 bases, leaving 1 base not matched to a gene. The length of the CDR3 is 13 residues. CDR1 and CDR2 (germline): KGHSH, LQKENI. CDR3 in amino acids: CASSPGTGDEQYF. CDR3 nucleotides: TGTGCCAGCTCACCCGGGACAGGGGACGAGCAGTACTTC.

The chain combines TRBV19 with TRBJ1-1; D perhaps matches TRBD1 (6 bases). V was cut by 3 bases and J by 1 base, with 12 bases left in between. CDR1 is LNHDA and CDR2 is SQIVND in the germline V gene (reference sequence). This CDR3 has 15 residues. The CDR3 DNA follows: TGTGCCAGTAGTATTGAGGACAGACCGAACACTGAAGCTTTCTTT. It yields the protein CASSIEDRPNTEAFF.

The rearrangement links TRBV2 to TRBJ1-1; TRBD1 aligns across 8 bases. V was clipped by 10 bases and J by 1 base; unmatched bases: 5. Germline assignment: CDR1 SNHLY and CDR2 FYNNEI. CDR3 length: 13 amino acids. CDR3 amino acids: CATGGQENTEAFF. In nucleotides, the CDR3 is TGTGCCACCGGGGGACAGGAGAACACTGAAGCTTTCTTT.

The gene calls are TRBV5-1 and TRBJ2-3; 8 positions agree with TRBD2. With 0 bases clipped from V and 2 bases from J, the junction kept 8 bases outside the gene matches. The germline CDR1 and CDR2 sequences are SGHRS and YFSETQ. The CDR3 covers 17 residues. CDR3 sequence (DNA): TGCGCCAGCAGCTTGGAAGCGGGGGTGGACTTCACAGATACGCAGTATTTT. Translating gives CASSLEAGVDFTDTQYF.

V usage is TRBV2 and J usage is TRBJ1-1; 7 bases fit TRBD1. This CDR3 has 14 amino acids. Per the germline V gene, CDR1 is SNHLY and CDR2 is FYNNEI. J gave up 6 bases and V 2 bases, and 6 bases lay outside the gene matches. CDR3 in amino acids: CASSEIPQGAEAFF. The CDR3 DNA reads TGTGCCAGCAGTGAAATTCCCCAGGGGGCTGAAGCTTTCTTT.

This clone was found once. This chain links TRBV5-1 with TRBJ2-1, with D tentatively TRBD1 or TRBD2 (5 bases each). The CDR3 runs 15 residues. Germline assignment: CDR1 SGHRS and CDR2 YFSETQ. The V and J ends lost 5 bases and 0 bases respectively, with 12 bases between them. The CDR3 here is CASSLEGTSYNEQFF. The CDR3 DNA sequence: TGCGCCAGCAGTTTAGAGGGGACCTCCTACAATGAGCAGTTCTTC.

The V call is TRBV29-1, the J call TRBJ1-1, with D hard to call. The CDR3 has 12 residues. V lost 4 bases, J lost 4 bases, and 10 bases lay in between. From germline, CDR1 is SQVTM and CDR2 ANQGSEA. CDR3 region: CSVAVDGTEAFF. CDR3 in DNA: TGCAGCGTTGCGGTCGACGGCACTGAAGCTTTCTTT.

The CDR3 bases are TGTGCCAGCAGCTCCGTAGGAGGGAGCGGCTACACCTTC. Translation: CASSSVGGSGYTF. The rearrangement joins TRBV7-9 to TRBJ1-2; D remains unclear. The germline gives CDR1 SEHNR, CDR2 FQNEAQ (reference sequence). This CDR3 contains 13 residues. V gave up 4 bases and J gave up 8 bases, with 14 bases separating them.

Comments on this clone: In the same sample, other DNA sequences code for this CDR3. This chain connects TRBV9 to TRBJ1-1; tentative D call: TRBD1 (6 bases). This CDR3 is built from 15 residues. Trimming removed 0 bases from V and 2 bases from J, with 11 bases in between. The germline V gene has CDR1 SGDLS and CDR2 YYNGEE. The CDR3 here is CASSVATGGNTEAFF. The CDR3 nucleotides are TGTGCCAGCAGCGTAGCTACTGGGGGCAACACTGAAGCTTTCTTT. The whole variable domain, filled in from reference TRBV9 and TRBJ1-1, reads DSGVTQTPKHLITATGQRVTLRCSPRSGDLSVYWYQQSLDQGLQFLIQYYNGEERAKGNILERFSAQQFPDLHSELNLSSLELGDSALYFCASSVATGGNTEAFFGQGTRLTVV.

The V and J genes are TRBV10-1 and TRBJ2-2, with D unclear. This CDR3 region has 14 residues. The V gene's germline CDR1 is WNHNN and CDR2 SYGVQD (reference sequence). The V end lost 3 bases, the J end lost 7 bases, and 12 bases lay between the germline ends. As DNA, the CDR3 is TGCGCCAGCAGTGAACTGGGTTTCGACGGGGAGCTGTTTTTT. Encoded protein: CASSELGFDGELFF.

V usage is TRBV28 and J usage is TRBJ1-2; 8 bases agree with TRBD1. With 1 base clipped from V and 5 bases from J, the junction kept 6 bases outside the gene matches. The CDR3 has 15 amino acids. The germline CDR1 and CDR2 sequences are MDHEN and SYDVKM. The CDR3 DNA sequence: TGTGCCAGCAGTTTATCCGGGACAGGTATTTATGGCTACACCTTC. This gives the protein CASSLSGTGIYGYTF.

The V call is TRBV5-5, the J call TRBJ2-7; the match to TRBD2 covers 9 bases. Germline V CDR1 and CDR2: SGHKS, YYEKEE (reference sequence). Trimming at V came to 1 base and at J to 6 bases, leaving 8 bases not matched to a gene. The CDR3 runs to 15 residues. The CDR3 nucleotides read TGTGCCAGCAGCTTGCTGGCGGGGGGGGCAGGCGAGCAGTACTTC. Translating gives CASSLLAGGAGEQYF. The full variable domain, completed using reference TRBV5-5 and TRBJ2-7, is DAGVTQSPTHLIKTRGQQVTLRCSPISGHKSVSWYQQVLGQGPQFIFQYYEKEERGRGNFPDRFSARQFPNYSSELNVNALLLGDSALYLCASSLLAGGAGEQYFGPGTRLTVT.

This clone came up once. The chain couples TRBV15 to TRBJ1-3; TRBD1 aligns across 10 bases. Germline trimming cut 5 bases from V and 2 bases from J; bases unmatched to any gene: 6. The CDR3 is 16 amino acids. The germline gives CDR1 LNHNV, CDR2 YYDKDF (reference sequence). The CDR3 spells CATSPRGQGTGNTIYF. The CDR3 DNA reads TGTGCCACCAGCCCTCGGGGACAGGGGACTGGAAACACCATATATTTT.

The chain uses TRBV19 and TRBJ1-5; the D gene is possibly TRBD1 (5 bases). The germline CDR1 and CDR2 sequences are LNHDA and SQIVND (reference sequence). The CDR3 is 17 amino acids. Between the trimmed V and J ends, which lost 2 bases and 0 bases, there was a span of 14 bases. CDR3 DNA sequence: TGTGCCAGTAGTATAAGGTTTGGGCAGGGTAGCAATCAGCCCCAGCATTTT. Amino acids: CASSIRFGQGSNQPQHF.

The J gene is TRBJ2-7, the V gene TRBV7-9, with 10 bases fitting TRBD1. This CDR3 region has 15 residues. V shed 4 bases, J shed 5 bases, and the junction held 8 bases outside the gene matches. The germline V gene encodes CDR1 SEHNR and CDR2 FQNEAQ (reference sequence). The CDR3 reads CASSSGQGHRHEQYF. The CDR3 region has the DNA TGTGCCAGCAGCTCGGGACAGGGGCACCGTCACGAGCAGTACTTC.